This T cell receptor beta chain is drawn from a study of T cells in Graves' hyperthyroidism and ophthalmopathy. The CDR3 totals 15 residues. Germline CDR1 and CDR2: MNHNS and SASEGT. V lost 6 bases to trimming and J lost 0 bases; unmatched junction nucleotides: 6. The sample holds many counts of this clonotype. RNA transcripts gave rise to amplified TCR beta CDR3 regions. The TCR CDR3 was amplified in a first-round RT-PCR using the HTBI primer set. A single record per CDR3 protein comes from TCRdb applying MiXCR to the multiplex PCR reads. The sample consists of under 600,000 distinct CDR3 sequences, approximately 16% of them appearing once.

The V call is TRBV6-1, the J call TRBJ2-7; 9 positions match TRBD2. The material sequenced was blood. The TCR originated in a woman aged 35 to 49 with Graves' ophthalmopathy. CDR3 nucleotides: TGTGCCAGCAGCGATAGCGGGAGCCACTCCTACGAGCAGTACTTC. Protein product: CASSDSGSHSYEQYF.